This TCR beta chain was documented in a study of T cells expressing NK-cell markers. One entry per CDR3 protein, without DNA, is what TCRdb gives after re-calling the 5' RACE reads. The sample has roughly 420,000 distinct CDR3 sequences. CDR3 length equals 13 residues. CDR1 is DFQATT and CDR2 is SNEGSKA in the germline V gene (reference sequence). V is TRBV20-1 and J is TRBJ1-3; TCRdb reports TRBD1, a call that lacks DNA to check it against. Sequenced input: blood T cells: a sorted CD56 or NKG2C T cell subset, CD4+ or CD8+ T cells, or bulk PBMC T cells (not recorded which). This sequence was found in a woman between 18 and 75 years old in good health. CDR3 amino acids: CSATGTSGNTIYF.